The next 32 T cell receptor beta chains were all read from a single sample in a study of liver allograft versus peripheral blood T cells. Study details: Comparisons were made between T cell receptor repertoires found in transplanted livers and those circulating in recipients' peripheral blood.

MiXCR was run by TCRdb on the reads, yielding one entry per CDR3 protein. The sample records approximately 1,200 distinct CDR3 sequences, 15% to 20% being singletons. The source is a human patient who had a liver transplant. Some T cells may have come from the graft donor.

V and J are TRBV6-6 and TRBJ2-1, with D perhaps matching TRBD2 (7 bases). CDR3 length: 13 residues. Between the trimmed V and J ends, which lost 2 bases and 6 bases, there was a span of 8 bases. Looked up from germline, CDR1 is MNHNY and CDR2 is SVGAGI (reference sequence). The CDR3 loop is CASSYGGANEQFF. CDR3 nucleotide sequence: TGTGCCAGCAGTTACGGGGGGGCCAATGAGCAGTTCTTC.

Sample share makes this clonotype medium-sized. CDR3: CAIIRDRSSYEQYF. In nucleotides, the CDR3 is TGTGCCATCATCCGGGACAGAAGCTCCTACGAGCAGTACTTC. This sequence joins TRBV5-6 and TRBJ2-7, with 7 bases aligning to TRBD1. The V gene's germline CDR1 is SGHDT and CDR2 YYEEEE. The length of the CDR3 is 14 residues. After removal of 9 bases from V and 0 bases from J, the junction contained 9 bases not matched to a gene. The full variable domain, completed using reference TRBV5-6 and TRBJ2-7, is DAGVTQSPTHLIKTRGQQVTLRCSPKSGHDTVSWYQQALGQGPQFIFQYYEEEERQRGNFPDRFSGHQFPNYSSELNVNALLLGDSALYLCAIIRDRSSYEQYFGPGTRLTVT.

In this sample, this clonotype turned up a few times. This sequence joins TRBV11-2 and TRBJ2-7; no clear D gene. Trimming removed 1 base at V and 0 bases at J, with 4 bases between. CDR3 size: 13 residues. The germline V gene has CDR1 SGHAT and CDR2 FQNNGV. CDR3 bases: TGTGCCAGCAGCTTAGCACCCTCCTACGAGCAGTACTTC. Residues: CASSLAPSYEQYF.

The chain joins TRBV12-5 to TRBJ2-7; D remains ambiguous. This CDR3 contains 12 residues. V lost 0 bases, J lost 5 bases, and 5 bases lay in between. Germline assignment: CDR1 LGHNT and CDR2 FRNRAP. For the CDR3, the DNA is TGTGCTAGTGGTTTGGTAAGGGACGAGCAGTACTTC. Its translation: CASGLVRDEQYF.

Relative to its sample, this clonotype is medium-sized. The gene calls are TRBV5-4 and TRBJ2-3, with 7 bases lining up with TRBD1. This CDR3 has 14 residues. Trimming cost V 9 bases and J 2 bases; bases outside gene matches: 9. In germline, CDR1 is SGHNT, CDR2 YYREEE (reference sequence). The CDR3 DNA is TGTGCCACGGAGACAGGGAAGTCCACAGATACGCAGTATTTT. Its translation is CATETGKSTDTQYF.

This clonotype is classed as medium-sized. V and J are TRBV11-2 and TRBJ2-7; either TRBD1 or TRBD2 may supply D (6 bases each). Per the germline V gene, CDR1 is SGHAT and CDR2 is FQNNGV. V gave up 5 bases and J gave up 9 bases, with 11 bases separating them. The CDR3 loop spans 11 amino acids. The CDR3 here is CASSPRGPQYF. DNA for the CDR3: TGTGCCAGCAGCCCCCGGGGGCCGCAGTACTTC. Full variable domain (rest looked up from reference TRBV11-2 and TRBJ2-7): EAGVAQSPRYKIIEKRQSVAFWCNPISGHATLYWYQQILGQGPKLLIQFQNNGVVDDSQLPKDRFSAERLKGVDSTLKIQPAKLEDSAVYLCASSPRGPQYFGPGTRLTVT.

This clonotype is large. The chain employs TRBV20-1 and TRBJ1-4; D ambiguous. This CDR3 contains 14 residues. V was trimmed by 5 bases and J by 0 bases, leaving 10 bases between them. Germline V CDR1 and CDR2: DFQATT, SNEGSKA (reference sequence). The CDR3 sequence is CSAPELSTNEKLFF. CDR3 coding DNA: TGCAGTGCTCCCGAACTCTCAACTAATGAAAAACTGTTTTTT.

This clonotype is large in the sample. The chain is built from TRBV27 and TRBJ1-4, with 7 nucleotides matching TRBD1. Germline V gene data show CDR1 as MNHEY and CDR2 as SMNVEV (reference sequence). This CDR3 comprises 14 residues. V lost 5 bases to trimming and J lost 6 bases; unmatched junction nucleotides: 6. CDR3 in amino acids: CASSPDRIHEKLFF. In DNA, the CDR3 is TGTGCCAGCAGTCCGGACAGGATCCATGAAAAACTGTTTTTT.

This clonotype is large in the sample. The chain couples TRBV19 to TRBJ2-7, with D possibly being TRBD1 (6 bases). Germline values: CDR1 LNHDA, CDR2 SQIVND (reference sequence). This CDR3 is 14 amino acids long. Trimming stripped 10 bases from V and 2 bases from J, with 18 bases between. CDR3 DNA sequence: TGTGCCACCTCCCGACAGGCTAATACCTACGAGCAGTACTTC. Protein sequence: CATSRQANTYEQYF. Looking up the rest from reference TRBV19 and TRBJ2-7 gives the full variable domain: DGGITQSPKYLFRKEGQNVTLSCEQNLNHDAMYWYRQDPGQGLRLIYYSQIVNDFQKGDIAEGYSVSREKKESFPLTVTSAQKNPTAFYLCATSRQANTYEQYFGPGTRLTVT.

This clonotype is termed medium-sized. The chain combines TRBV27 with TRBJ1-5; D may be TRBD1 (5 bases). Germline CDR1 and CDR2: MNHEY and SMNVEV (reference sequence). Trimming removed 5 bases at V and 2 bases at J, with 13 bases between. This CDR3 has 15 residues. The CDR3 region has the DNA TGTGCCAGCAGTCCCCTAGGAGGGGGCAATCAGCCCCAGCATTTT. Translated, it gives CASSPLGGGNQPQHF.

By share, this clonotype ranks as medium-sized. J is TRBJ1-2 and V is TRBV6-5; D not resolved. Germline V CDR1 and CDR2: MNHEY, SVGAGI. The CDR3 extends over 14 amino acids. V shed 5 bases and J shed 6 bases, with 16 bases lying between them. In DNA form, the CDR3 reads TGTGCCAGCAGTACTAGGACGGAAACGCATGGCTACACCTTC. It translates to CASSTRTETHGYTF.

A word on this clonotype: This sequence may be a read error, since a much larger clone differs from it by one base. CDR3: CPSSSGTGVYEQYF. DNA for the CDR3: TGTCCCAGCAGTTCCGGGACAGGGGTCTACGAGCAGTACTTC. V usage is TRBV27 and J usage is TRBJ2-7, with 10 bases lining up with TRBD1. Germline loops: CDR1 MNHEY, CDR2 SMNVEV (reference sequence). CDR3 length: 14 amino acids.

In its sample, this clonotype was seen many times. The chain recombines TRBV14 with TRBJ2-1; either TRBD1 or TRBD2 may supply D (5 bases each). V lost 4 bases and J 5 bases, leaving 9 bases between the germline ends. Germline V gives CDR1 SGHDN, CDR2 FVKESK. CDR3 length: 13 residues. The CDR3 coding sequence is TGTGCCAGCAGCCCAGGGAGCCACAATGAGCAGTTCTTC. Translation gives CASSPGSHNEQFF.

The chain combines TRBV14 with TRBJ1-5; unclear D gene. Trimming took off 2 bases at V and 0 bases at J, with 8 bases between the two ends. Germline assignment: CDR1 SGHDN and CDR2 FVKESK. The CDR3 spans 15 residues. CDR3 loop: CASSQRAPSNQPQHF. In DNA, the CDR3 is TGTGCCAGCAGCCAAAGGGCCCCTAGCAATCAGCCCCAGCATTTT.

By sample share, this clonotype is large. This chain connects TRBV15 to TRBJ2-1, with unresolved D. The CDR3 covers 11 residues. Germline V gene data show CDR1 as LNHNV and CDR2 as YYDKDF (reference sequence). Trimming left V 4 bases short and J 12 bases short, with 10 bases between. DNA of the CDR3: TGTGCCACCAGCACTCTCGCTTGGCAGTTCTTC. Translating gives CATSTLAWQFF.

Comment on this clonotype: A much bigger clone sits one base away, suggesting this may be a read error. The rearrangement uses TRBV30 and TRBJ2-7; D uncertain. Germline values: CDR1 GTSNPN, CDR2 SVGIG (reference sequence). The CDR3 loop spans 13 amino acids. CDR3 sequence (DNA): TGTGTCTGGAGAGCGCTTCCGCCCAACGAGCAGTACTTC. This codes for CVWRALPPNEQYF. The whole variable domain, remainder taken from reference TRBV30 and TRBJ2-7, is SQTIHQWPATLVQPVGSPLSLECTVEGTSNPNLYWYRQAAGRGLQLLFYSVGIGQISSEVPQNLSASRPQDRQFILSSKKLLLSDSGFYLCVWRALPPNEQYFGPGTRLTVT.

On this clonotype itself: A far larger clone is a single base away, which makes a read error likely. This chain links TRBV5-4 with TRBJ2-1; TRBD2 might be the D (5 bases). The germline V gene has CDR1 SGHNT and CDR2 YYREEE (reference sequence). CDR3 length: 14 residues. Trimming took off 4 bases at V and 10 bases at J, with 18 bases between the two ends. In DNA, the CDR3 is TGTGCCAGCAGCCTCGTTGGACCAGAGGGCGAGCAGTTCTTC. This codes for CASSLVGPEGEQFF. Full variable domain (remainder filled in from reference TRBV5-4 and TRBJ2-1): ETGVTQSPTHLIKTRGQQVTLRCSSQSGHNTVSWYQQALGQGPQFIFQYYREEENGRGNFPPRFSGLQFPNYSSELNVNALELDDSALYLCASSLVGPEGEQFFGPGTRLTVL.

The chain uses TRBV3-1 and TRBJ1-2; 8 nucleotides agree with TRBD1. The CDR3 extends over 15 amino acids. Trimming took 1 base from V and 4 from J; bases not matched to a gene: 5. Germline V gene sequence: CDR1 LGHDT, CDR2 YNNKEL (reference sequence). In DNA, the CDR3 is TGTGCCAGCAGCCAAGGGACAGGGTTAGGCTATGGCTACACCTTC. Residues: CASSQGTGLGYGYTF.

By share, this clonotype ranks as medium-sized. The gene calls are TRBV25-1 and TRBJ2-1; TRBD2 matches 15 bases. Per the germline V gene, CDR1 is MGHDK and CDR2 is SYGVNS. After removal of 3 bases from V and 4 bases from J, the junction contained 7 bases not matched to a gene. The CDR3 has 18 residues. The CDR3 protein is CASSESLGTSGRYNEQFF. The CDR3 coding sequence is TGTGCCAGCAGTGAGTCTCTCGGGACTAGCGGGAGGTACAATGAGCAGTTCTTC.

About this clonotype: Given a far larger clone just one base away, this is likely a sequencing read error. The V and J genes are TRBV7-9 and TRBJ1-1, with 8 bases aligning to TRBD1. Germline lookup yields CDR1 SEHNR and CDR2 FQNEAQ (reference sequence). This CDR3 contains 16 residues. The CDR3 DNA sequence: TGTGCCAGCAGCTTGCGGGGGGACAGGTTGAACACTGAAGCTCTCTTT. Its translation: CASSLRGDRLNTEALF.

In its sample, this clonotype ranks as large. The gene calls are TRBV24-1 and TRBJ2-1, with TRBD2 identical over 11 bases. This CDR3 spans 17 amino acids. V gave up 3 bases and J gave up 5 bases; unmatched junction bases: 8. Looked up from germline, CDR1 is KGHDR and CDR2 is SFDVKD. DNA for the CDR3: TGTGCCACCAGTGATCATACGACTAGCGGGGACAACAATGAGCAGTTCTTC. It encodes CATSDHTTSGDNNEQFF.

About this clonotype: A single base separates this from a much larger clone, so it may be a read error. The rearrangement links TRBV19 to TRBJ1-5; D is undetermined. V was cut by 1 base and J by 5 bases, with 12 bases left in between. Germline V gene data show CDR1 as LNHDA and CDR2 as SQIVND (reference sequence). The CDR3 is made up of 15 amino acids. The CDR3 DNA reads as TGTGCCAGTAGTATAGTACTTCTCGGCGATCAGCCCCAGCATTTT. It translates to CASSIVLLGDQPQHF.

The chain employs TRBV20-1 and TRBJ2-7, with 12 bases that match TRBD2. This CDR3 region has 18 residues. Germline lookup yields CDR1 DFQATT and CDR2 SNEGSKA (reference sequence). V shed 3 bases, J shed 3 bases, and the junction held 15 bases outside the gene matches. In DNA, the CDR3 is TGCAGTGCTAGTTCGGCTAGCGGGGGGGCCATGGGTGTCTACGAGCAGTACTTC. Amino acids: CSASSASGGAMGVYEQYF.

This clonotype is deemed medium-sized. The V call is TRBV28, the J call TRBJ2-7, with D unresolved. The CDR3 loop spans 13 amino acids. Per germline, CDR1 MDHEN and CDR2 SYDVKM. Trimming took off 2 bases at V and 3 bases at J, with 8 bases between the two ends. CDR3 amino acids: CASSLGVDYEQYF. CDR3 coding DNA: TGTGCCAGCAGTTTAGGGGTGGACTACGAGCAGTACTTC.

In this sample, this clonotype is large. The chain couples TRBV6-1 to TRBJ1-1; D uncertain. The CDR3 covers 14 residues. CDR1 is MNHNS, CDR2 SASEGT, per germline. With 0 bases removed from V and 7 bases from J, the gap between germline ends came to 12 bases. The CDR3 here is CASSEAANRLEAFF. The CDR3 DNA follows: TGTGCCAGCAGTGAAGCAGCAAACAGACTTGAAGCTTTCTTT.

This clonotype is large (0.1 to 1%) in the sample. The chain carries TRBV6-6 and TRBJ2-3; no firm D call. This CDR3 has 14 amino acids. V lost 3 bases and J 0 bases, leaving 7 bases between the germline ends. The germline CDR1 and CDR2 sequences are MNHNY and SVGAGI (reference sequence). Here the CDR3 DNA reads TGTGCCAGCAGTTATGGCGGCAGCACAGATACGCAGTATTTT. Translated, it gives CASSYGGSTDTQYF.

This clonotype rates as medium-sized. The chain couples TRBV28 to TRBJ2-3; 12 bases map to TRBD1. The CDR3 totals 14 residues. The germline V gene has CDR1 MDHEN and CDR2 SYDVKM. V shed 5 bases and J 4 bases; nucleotides not matched to a gene: 1. The CDR3 DNA follows: TGTGCCAGCAGTCGGGACAGGGGGCCAGATACGCAGTATTTT. This translates into CASSRDRGPDTQYF.

This chain links TRBV20-1 with TRBJ1-5; 11 bases line up with TRBD1. The CDR3 consists of 17 residues. Germline loops: CDR1 DFQATT, CDR2 SNEGSKA (reference sequence). Unmatched junction bases numbered 11, after V lost 6 bases and J lost 1 base. The CDR3 spells CSARPLDRGLSNQPQHF. The CDR3 DNA reads TGCAGTGCCAGGCCACTGGACAGGGGGCTGAGCAATCAGCCCCAGCATTTT.

This clonotype is deemed large (0.1 to 1%). The CDR3 nucleotides read TGTGCCAGCAGTTCTCCGGGACAGGGGACCTACGAGCAGTACTTC. It is translated as CASSSPGQGTYEQYF. This chain joins TRBV27 and TRBJ2-7; 10 nucleotides line up with TRBD1. This CDR3 is built from 15 residues. Trimming took 4 bases from V and 2 from J; bases not matched to a gene: 5. From germline, CDR1 is MNHEY and CDR2 SMNVEV (reference sequence).

By frequency in the sample, this clonotype is large. The gene calls are TRBV29-1 and TRBJ2-3; 9 positions match TRBD2. CDR3 size: 14 residues. Trimming cost V 7 bases and J 2 bases; bases outside gene matches: 7. Germline-derived CDR1 and CDR2 are SQVTM and ANQGSEA. DNA for the CDR3: TGCAGCGCACAAGCGGGGGGATACACAGATACGCAGTATTTT. It is translated as CSAQAGGYTDTQYF.

In its sample, this clonotype was seen a few times. V usage is TRBV7-9 and J usage is TRBJ2-1, with a possible D match to TRBD1 (6 bases). The V end was cut by 6 bases, the J end by 1 base, with 10 bases between. Germline CDR1 SEHNR, CDR2 FQNEAQ (reference sequence). CDR3 length: 14 residues. CDR3 in DNA: TGTGCCAGCAGTTCGGACAGATCCTACAATGAGCAGTTCTTC. It codes for CASSSDRSYNEQFF. Together with reference TRBV7-9 and TRBJ2-1, the CDR3 gives the full variable domain: DTGVSQNPRHKITKRGQNVTFRCDPISEHNRLYWYRQTLGQGPEFLTYFQNEAQLEKSRLLSDRFSAERPKGSFSTLEIQRTEQGDSAMYLCASSSDRSYNEQFFGPGTRLTVL.

Within the sample, this clonotype is medium-sized. This chain connects TRBV27 to TRBJ1-2, with 8 bases matching TRBD1. Trimming cost V 4 bases and J 7 bases; bases outside gene matches: 11. Germline CDR1 and CDR2: MNHEY and SMNVEV (reference sequence). CDR3 size: 15 residues. CDR3 DNA: TGTGCCAGCAGTTCGAGGACAGGGCGTCTAGGTGGCTACACCTTC. This encodes CASSSRTGRLGGYTF.